This entry features one TCR beta chain sequence. This record belongs to a study of CD8+ T cells in alopecia areata. The junction had 6 bases not matched to a gene; V was cut back by 5 bases and J by 8 bases. The CDR3 extends over 13 amino acids. Germline V lookup: CDR1 MNHEY, CDR2 SMNVEV (reference sequence). Treatment meaning: oral pan-JAK inhibitor, 5-10 mg twice daily. Sorted populations comprised CD4+ and CD8+ T cells obtained from PBMCs. RNA was isolated and reverse transcribed to cDNA, the sequencing template. The assay was immunoSEQ multiplex PCR, and TCRdb's table has in-frame clones only and misses some. The data contain some 210,000 clones, roughly 66% of them singletons.

The source is a human donor with alopecia areata. The chain has TRBV27 and TRBJ1-2; the match to TRBD1 covers 9 bases. Sequencing was performed on CD4+ T cells sorted from blood, taken at approximately week 42, from a patient treated with tofacitinib. The CDR3 protein is CASSGGTGIGYTF. The DNA for the CDR3 is TGTGCCAGCAGTGGAGGGACAGGGATCGGCTACACCTTC.